This T cell receptor (beta chain) was identified during a study of T-cell memory formation after mild COVID-19. Looking at the study overall: TCR clusters mostly belonged to single donors.

As concerns this clonotype: Its antigen is not known. Germline is not matched at one junction end, which may reflect a read error.

TCRdb independently ran MiXCR on the 5' RACE reads; one entry per CDR3 protein. This sample has 250,000 to 400,000 distinct CDR3 sequences, with 14% found just once. Overall study findings and caveats: Memory cells collected pre-infection included some clones that later responded, suggesting cross-reactive memory joined.

Germline CDR1 and CDR2: SGHNT and YYREEE (reference sequence). The CDR3 loop spans 12 amino acids. The V gene is TRBV5-4, the J gene TRBJ2-1; TRBD1 aligns across 7 bases. The TCR originated in a man aged 18 to 30 who had mild COVID-19 (a few samples of this study predate the infection). Cell type and time point are not known. The sample consisted of PBMCs or a T cell subset sorted from them (not recorded which). The CDR3 bases are TGTGCCAGCAGCTTGGAGGGGGCAGTGGGGATCTTC. Amino acid sequence: CASSLEGAVGIF. Full variable domain (remainder filled in from reference TRBV5-4 and TRBJ2-1): ETGVTQSPTHLIKTRGQQVTLRCSSQSGHNTVSWYQQALGQGPQFIFQYYREEENGRGNFPPRFSGLQFPNYSSELNVNALELDDSALYLCASSLEGAVGIFGPGTRLTVL.